The T cell receptor beta chain described here comes from a study of regulatory T cells in long-lasting Graves disease. Library construction for TCR beta used iRepertoire HTBI primers and Arm-PCR of CDR3 regions. TCRdb independently ran MiXCR on the multiplex PCR reads; one entry per CDR3 protein. The table lists about 560,000 distinct CDR3 sequences, around 15% of them singletons. Noted time point: newly diagnosed GD, antithyroid drugs for less than 3 months. The TCR library used RNA extracted from PBMCs. These data also formed part of another study, on T cells in Graves' hyperthyroidism and ophthalmopathy. That source reports: Using the HTBI primer set, a first-round RT-PCR was run on the TCR CDR3.

The sequence was obtained from a man aged 18-30 years with Graves disease. The material was peripheral blood mononuclear cells (PBMCs), obtained at new diagnosis, from a patient treated with antithyroid drugs.

DNA for the CDR3: TGTGCCAGCAGTTACTCTAAGGGGCCGGAGTCTGGGGCCAACGTCCTGACTTTC. Its translation is CASSYSKGPESGANVLTF. The chain carries TRBV6-9 and TRBJ2-6, with TRBD1 as a possible D gene (5 bases). The length of the CDR3 is 18 residues. V gave up 3 bases and J gave up 1 base, with 16 bases separating them. The germline V gene encodes CDR1 MNHGY and CDR2 SVAAGI.